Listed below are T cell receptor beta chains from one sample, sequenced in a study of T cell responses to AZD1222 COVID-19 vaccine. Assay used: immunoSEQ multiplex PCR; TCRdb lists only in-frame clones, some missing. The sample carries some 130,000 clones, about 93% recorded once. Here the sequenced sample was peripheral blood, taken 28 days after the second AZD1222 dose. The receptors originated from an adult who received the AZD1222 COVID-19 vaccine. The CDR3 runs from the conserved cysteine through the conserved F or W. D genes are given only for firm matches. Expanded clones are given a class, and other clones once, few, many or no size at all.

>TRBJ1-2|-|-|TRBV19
CAARGGGPYGYTF
TGTGCCGCCCGAGGGGGGGGACCCTATGGCTACACCTTC
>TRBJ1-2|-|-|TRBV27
CASKQGIDYGYTF
TGTGCCAGCAAGCAGGGAATCGACTATGGCTACACCTTC
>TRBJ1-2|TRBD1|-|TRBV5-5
CASSWTGLGGYTF
TGTGCCAGCAGCTGGACAGGGTTAGGGGGCTACACCTTC
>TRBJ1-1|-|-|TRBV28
CASSLGGSRENTEAFF
TGTGCCAGCAGTTTAGGCGGGTCAAGGGAGAACACTGAAGCTTTCTTT
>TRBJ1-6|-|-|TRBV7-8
CASSLEFQERSYNSPLHF
TGTGCCAGCAGCTTAGAGTTTCAGGAACGATCCTATAATTCACCCCTCCACTTT
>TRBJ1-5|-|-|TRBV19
CASSYGSRGNQPQHF
TGTGCCAGTAGTTACGGGTCCAGGGGCAATCAGCCCCAGCATTTT
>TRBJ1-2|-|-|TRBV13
CASSLGLGAGYTF
TGTGCCAGCAGCTTAGGCCTAGGGGCCGGCTACACCTTC
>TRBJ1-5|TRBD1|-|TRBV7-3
CASRGIRLTTGSDNQPQHF
TGTGCCAGCAGGGGGATCAGGCTGACGACAGGGTCTGACAATCAGCCCCAGCATTTT
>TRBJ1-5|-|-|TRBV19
CASSWGDQPQHF
TGTGCCAGCAGTTGGGGTGATCAGCCCCAGCATTTT
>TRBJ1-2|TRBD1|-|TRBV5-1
CASSQDRLYYGYTF
TGCGCCAGCAGTCAGGACAGGCTTTACTATGGCTACACCTTC
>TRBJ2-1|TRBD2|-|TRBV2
CASSSTGGYNEQFF
TGTGCCAGCAGTTCGACGGGGGGCTACAATGAGCAGTTCTTC
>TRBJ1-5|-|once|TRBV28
CASSLGWPNQPQHF
TGTGCCAGCAGTCTTGGGTGGCCTAATCAGCCCCAGCATTTT
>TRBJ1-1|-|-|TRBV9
CASSPQGGYTEAFF
TGTGCCAGCAGCCCCCAGGGTGGTTACACTGAAGCTTTCTTT
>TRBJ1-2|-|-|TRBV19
CASTSERGGLGYTF
TGTGCCAGTACGAGCGAAAGGGGGGGACTTGGCTACACCTTC
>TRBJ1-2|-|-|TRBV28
CASSEGQDGNYGYTF
TGTGCCAGCAGTGAGGGACAAGATGGAAACTATGGCTACACCTTC
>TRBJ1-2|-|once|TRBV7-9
CASSLAGSYYGYTF
TGTGCCAGCAGCTTAGCGGGGAGTTACTATGGCTACACCTTC
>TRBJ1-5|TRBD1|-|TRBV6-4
CASRQGAFHSNQPQHF
TGTGCCAGCCGACAGGGAGCTTTCCATAGCAATCAGCCCCAGCATTTT
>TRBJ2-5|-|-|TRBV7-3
CASSGGPQETQYF
TGTGCCAGCAGCGGCGGGCCCCAAGAGACCCAGTACTTC
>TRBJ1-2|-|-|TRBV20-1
CSASERQALTYGYTF
TGCAGTGCTAGTGAAAGACAGGCGCTAACCTATGGCTACACCTTC
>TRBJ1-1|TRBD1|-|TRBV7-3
CASSSGTGGTEAFF
TGTGCCAGCAGCTCCGGGACAGGGGGTACTGAAGCTTTCTTT
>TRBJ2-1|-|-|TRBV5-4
CASRGRGGNEQFF
TGTGCCAGCAGAGGACGTGGGGGCAATGAGCAGTTCTTC
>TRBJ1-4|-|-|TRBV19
CASLNQYEKLFF
TGTGCCAGCCTGAACCAATATGAAAAACTGTTTTTT
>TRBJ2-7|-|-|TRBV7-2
CASSAAQSASEQYF
TGTGCCAGTTCAGCCGCGCAATCTGCCTCCGAGCAGTACTTC
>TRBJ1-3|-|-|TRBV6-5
CASSPIRSSGNTIYF
TGTGCCAGCAGTCCGATCCGAAGCTCTGGAAACACCATATATTTT
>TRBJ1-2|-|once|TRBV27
CASSLDMAGDYGYTF
TGTGCCAGCAGTTTAGATATGGCAGGGGACTATGGCTACACCTTC
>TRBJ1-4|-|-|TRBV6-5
CASSRGSTNEKLFF
TGTGCCAGCAGTCGGGGTTCAACTAATGAAAAACTGTTTTTT
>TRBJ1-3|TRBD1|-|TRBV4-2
CASSQDRGTGNTIYF
TGTGCCAGCAGCCAGGACAGGGGCACTGGAAACACCATATATTTT
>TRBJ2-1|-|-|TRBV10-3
CAISEEGGSYNEQFF
TGTGCCATCAGTGAGGAGGGCGGCAGTTACAATGAGCAGTTCTTC
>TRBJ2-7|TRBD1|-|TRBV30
CAWSAKTGGSTSYEQYF
TGTGCCTGGAGTGCCAAAACAGGGGGCTCCACCTCCTACGAGCAGTACTTC
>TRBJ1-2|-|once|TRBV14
CASSQDGLFPYTF
TGTGCCAGCAGCCAAGACGGGCTGTTTCCCTACACCTTC
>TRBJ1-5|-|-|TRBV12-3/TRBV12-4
CASSLQGSQPQHF
TGTGCCAGCAGTTTACAGGGAAGTCAGCCCCAGCATTTT
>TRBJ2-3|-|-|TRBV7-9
CASSPWPGSYTDTQYF
TGTGCCAGCAGCCCCTGGCCGGGAAGTTACACAGATACGCAGTATTTT
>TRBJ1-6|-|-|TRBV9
CASSVATAYNSPLHF
TGTGCCAGCAGCGTAGCGACGGCTTATAATTCACCCCTCCACTTT
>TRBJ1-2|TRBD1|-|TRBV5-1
CASSSDRGNGYTF
TGCGCCAGCAGCTCGGACAGGGGTAATGGCTACACCTTC
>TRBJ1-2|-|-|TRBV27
CASSLGGPSYGYTF
TGTGCCAGCAGTTTAGGGGGGCCTAGCTATGGCTACACCTTC
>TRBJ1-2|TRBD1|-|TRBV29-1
CSVPGGADGYTF
TGCAGCGTTCCAGGGGGCGCTGATGGCTACACCTTC
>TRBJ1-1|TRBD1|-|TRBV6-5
CASSFRGTEKAFF
TGTGCCAGCAGTTTTCGGGGGACAGAAAAAGCTTTCTTT
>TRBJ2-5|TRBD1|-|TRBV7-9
CASSSSGAQQGRRETQYF
TGTGCCAGCAGCAGTTCAGGTGCCCAACAGGGGCGGCGGGAGACCCAGTACTTC
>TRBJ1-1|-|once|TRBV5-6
CASSWGQNTEAFF
TGTGCCAGCAGCTGGGGGCAGAACACTGAAGCTTTCTTT
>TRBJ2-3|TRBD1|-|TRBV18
CASSPYYRGDTDTQYF
TGTGCCAGCTCACCGTATTACAGGGGAGACACAGATACGCAGTATTTT
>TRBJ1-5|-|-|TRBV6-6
CASSYSRNLNQPQHF
TGTGCCAGCAGTTACTCGAGGAACCTCAATCAGCCCCAGCATTTT
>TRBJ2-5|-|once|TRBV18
CASSQGSTTRETQYF
TGTGCCAGCTCCCAGGGCAGCACGACGAGAGAGACCCAGTACTTC
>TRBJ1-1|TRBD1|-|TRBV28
CASSSSLTGENTEAFF
TGTGCCAGCAGTTCGTCGCTAACAGGGGAGAACACTGAAGCTTTCTTT
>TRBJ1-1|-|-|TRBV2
CASIRELDTEAFF
TGTGCCAGCATCCGAGAGTTGGACACTGAAGCTTTCTTT
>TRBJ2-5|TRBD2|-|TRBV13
CASSHGLAGVETQYF
TGTGCCAGCAGCCACGGACTAGCGGGGGTAGAGACCCAGTACTTC
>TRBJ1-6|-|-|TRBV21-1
CASSKGGSLLGSPLHF
TGTGCCAGCAGCAAAGGGGGCTCACTGTTGGGCTCACCCCTCCACTTT
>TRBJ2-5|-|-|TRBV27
CASSFLGGETQYF
TGTGCCAGCAGTTTTCTCGGGGGAGAGACCCAGTACTTC
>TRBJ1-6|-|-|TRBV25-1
CASSRTGFNSPLHF
TGTGCCAGCTCTCGAACGGGGTTTAATTCACCCCTCCACTTT
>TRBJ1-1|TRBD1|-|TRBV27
CASRTRTGTNTEAFF
TGTGCCAGCAGAACCCGGACAGGGACTAACACTGAAGCTTTCTTT
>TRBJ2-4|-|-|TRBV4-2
CASSQGDARAKNIQYF
TGTGCCAGCAGCCAAGGCGACGCAAGGGCCAAAAACATTCAGTACTTC
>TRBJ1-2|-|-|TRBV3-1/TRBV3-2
CASSSRDSSSPYGYTF
TGTGCCAGCAGCTCCCGAGACAGCTCCAGTCCCTATGGCTACACCTTC
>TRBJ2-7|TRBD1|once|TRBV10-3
CAIGQGAGEQYF
TGTGCCATCGGACAGGGGGCAGGCGAGCAGTACTTC